This record looks at one T cell receptor (beta chain) sequence and its context. These data belong to a study of blood T cell repertoires in COVID-19. The germline V gene encodes CDR1 LGHDT and CDR2 YNNKEL (reference sequence). V dropped 1 base and J dropped 3; count of bases not matched to a gene: 4. This CDR3 comprises 18 residues. The table came from immunoSEQ multiplex PCR; TCRdb's copy has only in-frame clones and leaves some out. Of 200,000 to 300,000 clones in the sample, approximately 84% were seen once. Sequencing was done on a sample of peripheral blood. The sequence derives from a middle-aged man with acute or convalescent COVID-19. The rearrangement links TRBV3-1 (or the pseudogene TRBV3-2) to TRBJ2-2, with TRBD2 matching over 14 bases. The CDR3 sequence is CASSQGSGLAGDTGELFF. In DNA, the CDR3 is TGTGCCAGCAGCCAAGGCTCGGGACTAGCGGGGGACACCGGGGAGCTGTTTTTT.